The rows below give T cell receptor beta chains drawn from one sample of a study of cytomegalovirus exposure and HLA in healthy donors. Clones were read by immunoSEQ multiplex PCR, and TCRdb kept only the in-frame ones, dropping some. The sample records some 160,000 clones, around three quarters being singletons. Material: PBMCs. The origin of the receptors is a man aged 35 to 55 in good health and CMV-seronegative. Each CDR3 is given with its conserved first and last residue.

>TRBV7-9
CASSFRGQGADNEQFF
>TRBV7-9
CASSPSGFGTGELFF
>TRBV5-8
CASSFWDRDLEAFF
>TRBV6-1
CASSVDSAQRINGYTF
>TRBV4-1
CASSQDREGATEAFF
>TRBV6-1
CASRTQGESGYGYTF
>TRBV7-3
CASSFYPLAANEQFF
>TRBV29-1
CSVEDIGGSTAYEQYF
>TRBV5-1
CASSLGPGLQVGETQYF
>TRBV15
CATSRDDRGPNYGYTF